Listed below are T cell receptor beta chains from one sample, sequenced in a study of cytomegalovirus exposure and HLA in healthy donors. Profiled with immunoSEQ multiplex PCR; TCRdb holds only in-frame clones, not every one. The data contain 150,000 or so clones, about four fifths of them singletons. The material sequenced was PBMCs. The receptors stem from a young man in good health and CMV-seronegative. Both conserved end residues are part of each CDR3. D genes are given only for firm matches. Part of the rows lack a size; the others show once, few, many or a class for expanded clones.

abundance,j_gene,v_gene,d_gene,CDR3nt,CDR3aa
NA,TRBJ2-1,TRBV19,TRBD2,TGTGCCAGTAGTATAGAAGCGGGAGTGTCCAATGAGCAGTTCTTC,CASSIEAGVSNEQFF
once,TRBJ2-3,TRBV28,NA,TGTGCCAGCAAGGACAGCACCACAGATACGCAGTATTTT,CASKDSTTDTQYF
NA,TRBJ1-1,TRBV7-8,NA,TGTGCCAGCAGCAAGACAGCAGACACTGAAGCTTTCTTT,CASSKTADTEAFF
few,TRBJ2-3,TRBV6-1,TRBD1,TGTGCCAGCAGTGACCGGGACAGGAGCACAGATACGCAGTATTTT,CASSDRDRSTDTQYF
NA,TRBJ1-2,TRBV30,NA,TGTGCCTGGAGATTCCGTGGGGCGATCGCTGGCTACACCTTC,CAWRFRGAIAGYTF
NA,TRBJ1-6,TRBV18,NA,TGTGCCAGCTCGGGACAACAACTGAGGCGATCACCCCTCCACTTT,CASSGQQLRRSPLHF
NA,TRBJ2-3,TRBV12-5,NA,TGTGCTAGTCGTCAGGCAGGCACAGATACGCAGTATTTT,CASRQAGTDTQYF
NA,TRBJ1-2,TRBV10-3,NA,TGTGCCATCAGTGAGTCAGCGGGGAATGACTATGGCTACACCTTC,CAISESAGNDYGYTF
NA,TRBJ1-3,TRBV10-1,TRBD1,TGCGCCAGCAGCGACCGGACAGGGGGAAACACCATATATTTT,CASSDRTGGNTIYF
NA,TRBJ1-1,TRBV29-1,TRBD1,TGCAGCGACATCACAGGGGCTTTGAACACTGAAGCTTTCTTT,CSDITGALNTEAFF
NA,TRBJ2-3,TRBV5-1,TRBD2,TGCGCCAGCAGCACCTCGCGGGAGGCAGATACGCAGTATTTT,CASSTSREADTQYF
NA,TRBJ2-7,TRBV28,NA,TGTGCCAGCCGCCTCCCGGAGGCCGAGCAGTACTTC,CASRLPEAEQYF
NA,TRBJ1-4,TRBV5-1,NA,TGCGCCAGCAGTCCCCGCGGGTTGGGGGAAAAACTGTTTTTT,CASSPRGLGEKLFF
NA,TRBJ2-1,TRBV6-6,TRBD1,TGTGCCAGCAGTTACCCGGGACAGGGGAGCGATGAGCAGTTCTTC,CASSYPGQGSDEQFF
NA,TRBJ1-5,TRBV18,NA,TGTGCCAGCTCACCACTCAGTGATCAGCCCCAGCATTTT,CASSPLSDQPQHF
NA,TRBJ1-5,TRBV11-3,NA,TGTGCCAGCAGCTTAGGAGACAGAGAGCCCCAGCATTTT,CASSLGDREPQHF
NA,TRBJ2-1,TRBV10-3,NA,TGTGCCATCAGTGAGGGAAGGGAGAGTTACAATGAGCAGTTCTTC,CAISEGRESYNEQFF
NA,TRBJ1-2,TRBV7-9,NA,TGTGCCAGCAGCTTGATCGGGTTTGGCTACACCTTC,CASSLIGFGYTF
NA,TRBJ1-2,TRBV28,NA,TGTGCCAGCAGGCAACAGGGCCCGCGGGGCTACACCTTC,CASRQQGPRGYTF
once,TRBJ2-2,TRBV19,NA,TGTGCCAGTATCCGGCAGGGGGGCGCCGGGGAGCTGTTTTTT,CASIRQGGAGELFF
NA,TRBJ2-1,TRBV27,TRBD2,TGTGCCAGCAGTTTACGTGGGACTAGCGGGGGCACCTACAATGAGCAGTTCTTC,CASSLRGTSGGTYNEQFF
NA,TRBJ1-1,TRBV27,NA,TGTGCCAGCAGTGGCCCGGGATATGAAGCTTTCTTT,CASSGPGYEAFF
NA,TRBJ2-5,TRBV9,NA,TGTGCCAGCAGCGGCGGGAACCAAGAGACCCAGTACTTC,CASSGGNQETQYF
NA,TRBJ2-6,TRBV19,NA,TGTGCCAGTAGTTTCAGGGGTGGGAGCTCTGGGGCCAACGTCCTGACTTTC,CASSFRGGSSGANVLTF
NA,TRBJ2-5,TRBV5-8,TRBD1,TGTGCCAGCAGCTCGGGGACAGTGGGCCAAGAGACCCAGTACTTC,CASSSGTVGQETQYF
once,TRBJ2-3,TRBV4-2,NA,TGTGCCAGCAGCCAAGGGGTGGACTTCCGTCTCCCAGATACGCAGTATTTT,CASSQGVDFRLPDTQYF
NA,TRBJ1-6,TRBV5-6,TRBD1,TGTGCCAGCAGCAACGGACAGGAAAGTTCGTCCCTCCACTTT,CASSNGQESSSLHF
NA,TRBJ2-2,TRBV19,TRBD1,TGTGCCAGTAGGGTAATATGGACAGGGGGCACCGGGGAGCTGTTTTTT,CASRVIWTGGTGELFF
NA,TRBJ2-3,TRBV7-6,TRBD2,TGTGCCAGCAGCCTCGGACTAGCGGGACCGGATACGCAGTATTTT,CASSLGLAGPDTQYF
NA,TRBJ2-7,TRBV11-2,TRBD2,TGTGCCAGCAGCATCTCCTCGGGCGGGGGGTACTACGAGCAGTACTTC,CASSISSGGGYYEQYF
NA,TRBJ2-5,TRBV30,TRBD2,TGTGCCTGGAGGCCCGGGACTAGGGTCTCAGAGACCCAGTACTTC,CAWRPGTRVSETQYF
NA,TRBJ2-7,TRBV30,NA,TGTGCCTGGAGTGTACTAGGATACGAGCAGTACTTC,CAWSVLGYEQYF
few,TRBJ2-1,TRBV5-4,TRBD2,TGTGCCAGCAGCTTTCGACTAGCCTTCCGCTCCTACAATGAGCAGTTCTTC,CASSFRLAFRSYNEQFF
NA,TRBJ1-6,TRBV4-1,NA,TGCGCCAGCAGCCAAGCTGTTGACAGGTCCATTAATTCACCCCTCCACTTT,CASSQAVDRSINSPLHF